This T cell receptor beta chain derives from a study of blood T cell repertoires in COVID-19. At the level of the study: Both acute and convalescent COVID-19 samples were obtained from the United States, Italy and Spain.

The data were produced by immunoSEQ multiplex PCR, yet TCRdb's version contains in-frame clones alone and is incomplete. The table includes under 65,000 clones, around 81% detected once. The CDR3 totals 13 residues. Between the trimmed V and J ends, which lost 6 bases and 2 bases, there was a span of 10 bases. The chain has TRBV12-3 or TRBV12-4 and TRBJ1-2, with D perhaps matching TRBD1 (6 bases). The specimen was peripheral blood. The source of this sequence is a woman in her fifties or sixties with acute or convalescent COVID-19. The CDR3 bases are TGTGCCAGCAGCCCCGACAGGAACTATGGCTACACCTTC. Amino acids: CASSPDRNYGYTF.